This entry is about one T cell receptor (beta chain). The authors' processing: Amplification of reference gene primers provided the estimated nucleated cell counts. Using immunoSEQ multiplex PCR, the repertoire was profiled, and TCRdb retains in-frame clones only, with some absent. That table gives V, J and clone size, and the DNA gave D and trimming. The sample records a few hundred thousand clones, 82% being singletons. Participant reports of clinical history set cohort assignment. In Cohort 3, a recovered donor had either two negative PCRs, clearance, or symptom resolution. This sample is part of a study of blood T cell repertoires in COVID-19. On the study more broadly: PBMCs, B-cell-depleted T cells, or T cells provided the cDNA or gDNA that made up the material.

Germline V CDR1 and CDR2: LGHNA, YSLEER. There are 15 residues in the CDR3. Trimming pared 3 bases from V and 8 bases from J, leaving 17 bases between. J is TRBJ2-1 and V is TRBV4-3; the D gene is possibly TRBD1 (5 bases). This sequence originates from a woman aged 55-69 years who had recovered from COVID-19. The specimen sequenced was PBMCs or T cells enriched from blood (not recorded which). The CDR3 region is CASSQRTLGSYEQFF. The DNA for the CDR3 is TGCGCCAGCAGCCAGAGGACATTAGGTTCATATGAGCAGTTCTTC.